This note documents a single T cell receptor beta chain sequence. Its antigen is as yet unknown. The data stem from a study of cytomegalovirus exposure and HLA in healthy donors. The V and J ends lost 8 bases and 1 base respectively, with 11 bases between them. CDR3 length: 13 amino acids. CDR1 is MNHEY and CDR2 is SMNVEV in the germline V gene (reference sequence). The PCR employed 60 Vbeta primers together with 13 Jbeta primers. TCRdb's table, derived via immunoSEQ multiplex PCR, lists solely in-frame clones and lacks some. The sample lists about 52,000 clones, around 52% occurring once. Study conclusions and caveats: In a later analysis, a missense DCLRE1C variant was linked to TCR beta V- and J-gene trimming.

The source is a human donor in good health. The sample was PBMCs. This chain connects TRBV27 to TRBJ1-2, with a weak D call TRBD1 (6 bases). In DNA form, the CDR3 reads TGTGCCAGCGGGGAACAGGGTAACTATGGCTACACCTTC. This codes for CASGEQGNYGYTF.